This section outlines one TCR beta chain sequence together with its context. The germline V gene has CDR1 SEHNR and CDR2 FQNEAQ (reference sequence). The CDR3 consists of 16 residues. J lost 9 bases, V lost 1 base, and 12 bases had no gene match. These data are taken from a study of shared clonotypes between healthy human individuals. Looking at the study overall: Each donor had three CD4 naive, three CD4 memory, two CD8 naive and one CD8 memory plate.

For sorted subsets, about 200 ng DNA per replicate equaled approximately 32,000 T cell genomes. Clones were read by immunoSEQ multiplex PCR, and TCRdb kept only the in-frame ones, dropping some. The sample carries around 1.5 million clones, 95% to 99% recorded once. The specimen sequenced was naive CD4+ T cells sorted from blood. Subset given: CD45RA+ positively selected. The TCR originated in a man aged 25 to 40 in good health. This chain links TRBV7-9 with TRBJ2-5; 9 bases fit TRBD2. CDR3 in amino acids: CASSLVRLAVPVAQYF. DNA for the CDR3: TGTGCCAGCAGCTTAGTACGACTAGCGGTCCCTGTGGCCCAGTACTTC.